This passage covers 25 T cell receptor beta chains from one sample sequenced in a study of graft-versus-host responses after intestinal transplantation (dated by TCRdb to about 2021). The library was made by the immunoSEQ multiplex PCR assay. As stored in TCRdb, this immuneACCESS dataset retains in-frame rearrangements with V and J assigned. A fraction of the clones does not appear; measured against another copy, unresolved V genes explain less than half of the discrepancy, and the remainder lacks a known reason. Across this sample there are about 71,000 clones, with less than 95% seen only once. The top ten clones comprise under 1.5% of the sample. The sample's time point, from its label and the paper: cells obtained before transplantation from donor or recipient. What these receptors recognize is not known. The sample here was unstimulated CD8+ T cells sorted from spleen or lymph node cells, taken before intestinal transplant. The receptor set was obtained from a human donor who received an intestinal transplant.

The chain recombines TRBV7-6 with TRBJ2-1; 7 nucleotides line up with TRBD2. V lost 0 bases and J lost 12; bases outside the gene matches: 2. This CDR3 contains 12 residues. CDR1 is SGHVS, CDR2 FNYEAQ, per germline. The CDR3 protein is CASSLATGGQFF. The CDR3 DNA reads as TGTGCCAGCAGCTTAGCGACGGGGGGGCAGTTCTTC.

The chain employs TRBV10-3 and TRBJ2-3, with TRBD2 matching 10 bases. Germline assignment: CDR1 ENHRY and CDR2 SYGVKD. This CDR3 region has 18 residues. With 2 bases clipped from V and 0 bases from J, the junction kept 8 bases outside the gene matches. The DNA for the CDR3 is TGTGCCATCAGTGAGCTCTACGGACTAGCGGTTAGCACAGATACGCAGTATTTT. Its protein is CAISELYGLAVSTDTQYF.

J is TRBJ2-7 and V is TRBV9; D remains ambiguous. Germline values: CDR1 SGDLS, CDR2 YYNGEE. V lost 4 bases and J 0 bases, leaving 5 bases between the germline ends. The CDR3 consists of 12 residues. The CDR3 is CASSTSSYEQYF. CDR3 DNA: TGTGCCAGCAGCACCAGCTCCTACGAGCAGTACTTC.

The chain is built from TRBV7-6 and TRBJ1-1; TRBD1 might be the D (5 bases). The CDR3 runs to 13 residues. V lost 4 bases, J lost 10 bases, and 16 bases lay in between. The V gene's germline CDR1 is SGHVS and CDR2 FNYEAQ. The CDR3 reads CASSSLGGGSAFF. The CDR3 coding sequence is TGTGCCAGCAGCTCCCTCGGGGGGGGGTCAGCTTTCTTT.

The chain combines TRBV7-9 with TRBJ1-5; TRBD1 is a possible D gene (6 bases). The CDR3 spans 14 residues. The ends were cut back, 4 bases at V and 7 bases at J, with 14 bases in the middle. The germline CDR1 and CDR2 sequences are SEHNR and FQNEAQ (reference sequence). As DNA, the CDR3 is TGTGCCAGCAGCTCCGAGGGGGGGTACCAGCCCCAGCATTTT. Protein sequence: CASSSEGGYQPQHF.

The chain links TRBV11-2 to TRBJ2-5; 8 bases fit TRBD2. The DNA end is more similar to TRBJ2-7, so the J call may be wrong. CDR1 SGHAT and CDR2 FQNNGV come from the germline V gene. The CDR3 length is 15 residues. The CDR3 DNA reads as TGTGCCAGCAGCTTAGCGGTCGCGGGGGGCTACGAGCAGTACTTC. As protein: CASSLAVAGGYEQYF.

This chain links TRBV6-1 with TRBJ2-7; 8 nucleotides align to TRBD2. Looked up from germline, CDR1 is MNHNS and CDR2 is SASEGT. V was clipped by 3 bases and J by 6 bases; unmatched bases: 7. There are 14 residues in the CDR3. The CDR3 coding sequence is TGTGCCAGCAGTGATACGACGGGAGGGGTCGAGCAGTACTTC. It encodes CASSDTTGGVEQYF.

The CDR3 nucleotides are TGTGCCAGCAGCGGGGACTTGTATGGCTACACCTTC. This encodes CASSGDLYGYTF. The chain combines TRBV7-3 with TRBJ1-2; weak D call: TRBD1 (5 bases). V lost 5 bases and J lost 5, with 9 bases in between. The length of the CDR3 is 12 residues. The V gene's germline CDR1 is SGHTA and CDR2 FQGTGA.

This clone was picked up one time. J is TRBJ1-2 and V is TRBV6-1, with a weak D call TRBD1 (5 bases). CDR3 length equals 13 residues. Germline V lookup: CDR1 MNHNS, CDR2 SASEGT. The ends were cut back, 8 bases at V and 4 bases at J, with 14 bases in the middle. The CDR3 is CASDSQGGYGYTF. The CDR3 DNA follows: TGTGCCAGCGACTCGCAGGGAGGCTATGGCTACACCTTC.

The CDR3 bases are TGTGCCAGTAGTCCCGGGGGTGGGGGCACTGAAGCTTTCTTT. Protein product: CASSPGGGGTEAFF. The chain couples TRBV19 to TRBJ1-1; D may be TRBD1 (5 bases). The germline V gene has CDR1 LNHDA and CDR2 SQIVND (reference sequence). The CDR3 spans 14 residues. Deletions cut 5 bases from V and 4 bases from J, with 14 bases between.

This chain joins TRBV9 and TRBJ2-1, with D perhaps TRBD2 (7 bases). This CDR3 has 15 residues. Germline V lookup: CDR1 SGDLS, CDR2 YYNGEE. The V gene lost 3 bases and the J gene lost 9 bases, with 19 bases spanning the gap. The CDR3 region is CASSGAGHLPGEQFF. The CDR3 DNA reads TGTGCCAGCAGCGGAGCGGGACATCTACCGGGTGAGCAGTTCTTC.

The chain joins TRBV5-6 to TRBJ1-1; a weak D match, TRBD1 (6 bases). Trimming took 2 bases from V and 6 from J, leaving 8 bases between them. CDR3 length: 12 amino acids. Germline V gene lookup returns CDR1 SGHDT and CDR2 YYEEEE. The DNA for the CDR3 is TGTGCCAGCAGCTTTGGGGGCGCTGAAGCTTTCTTT. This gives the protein CASSFGGAEAFF.

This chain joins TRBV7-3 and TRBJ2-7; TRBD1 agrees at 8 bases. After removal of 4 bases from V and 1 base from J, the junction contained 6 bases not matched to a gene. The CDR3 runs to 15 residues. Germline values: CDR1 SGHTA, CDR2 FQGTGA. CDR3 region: CASSSPDRGSYEQYF. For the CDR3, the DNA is TGTGCCAGCAGCTCCCCCGACAGGGGATCCTACGAGCAGTACTTC.

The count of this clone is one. This chain's CDR3 is CASSPRTGLEAFF. Written as DNA, the CDR3 is TGTGCCAGCAGCCCACGGACAGGGCTGGAAGCTTTCTTT. The chain uses TRBV9 and TRBJ1-1, with 8 bases identical to TRBD1. V gave up 4 bases and J gave up 8 bases; unmatched junction bases: 7. Per germline, CDR1 SGDLS and CDR2 YYNGEE. The CDR3 runs to 13 residues.

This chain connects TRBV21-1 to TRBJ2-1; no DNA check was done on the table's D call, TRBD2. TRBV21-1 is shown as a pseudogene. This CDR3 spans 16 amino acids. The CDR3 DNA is TGTGCCAGCAGCAAAGCCACAGGGAGGGACTACAATGAGCAGTTCTTC. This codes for CASSKATGRDYNEQFF.

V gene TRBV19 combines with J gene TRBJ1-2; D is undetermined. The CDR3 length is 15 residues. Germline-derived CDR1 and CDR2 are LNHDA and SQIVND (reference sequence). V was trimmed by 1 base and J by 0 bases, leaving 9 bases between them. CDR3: CASSIVTSSNYGYTF. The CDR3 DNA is TGTGCCAGTAGTATAGTCACTAGCTCTAACTATGGCTACACCTTC.

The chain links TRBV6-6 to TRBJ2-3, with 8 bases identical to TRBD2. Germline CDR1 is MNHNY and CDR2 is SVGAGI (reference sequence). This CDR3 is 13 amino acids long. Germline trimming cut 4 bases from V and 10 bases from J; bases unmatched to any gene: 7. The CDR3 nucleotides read TGTGCCAGCAGTTGGGGACTAGAGGGGGCGCAGTATTTT. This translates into CASSWGLEGAQYF.

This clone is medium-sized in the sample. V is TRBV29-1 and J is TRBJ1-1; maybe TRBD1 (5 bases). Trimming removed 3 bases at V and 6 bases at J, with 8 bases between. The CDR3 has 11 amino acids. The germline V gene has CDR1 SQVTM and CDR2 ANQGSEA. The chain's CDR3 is CSVEAGAEAFF. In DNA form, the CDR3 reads TGCAGCGTTGAGGCGGGGGCTGAAGCTTTCTTT.

The CDR3 spells CASSQSTAGNTEAFF. The CDR3 nucleotides read TGTGCCAGCAGCCAAAGTACAGCGGGGAACACTGAAGCTTTCTTT. The chain carries TRBV7-3 and TRBJ1-1, with unresolved D. Germline CDR1 reads SGHTA; CDR2 reads FQGTGA. Trimming took 5 bases from V and 1 from J, leaving 14 bases between them. This CDR3 is built from 15 residues.

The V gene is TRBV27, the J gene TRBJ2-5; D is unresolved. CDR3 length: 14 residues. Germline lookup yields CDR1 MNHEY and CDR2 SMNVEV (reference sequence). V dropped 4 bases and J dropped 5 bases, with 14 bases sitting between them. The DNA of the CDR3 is TGTGCCAGCAGTTCCTCAGATGAGCGTGAGACCCAGTACTTC. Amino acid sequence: CASSSSDERETQYF.

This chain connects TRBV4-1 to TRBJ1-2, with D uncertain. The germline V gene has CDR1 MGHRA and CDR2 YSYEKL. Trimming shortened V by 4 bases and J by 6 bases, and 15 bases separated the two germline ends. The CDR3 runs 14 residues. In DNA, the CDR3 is TGCGCCAGCAGCCCCGGCAGCCGGACTAATGGCTACACCTTC. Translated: CASSPGSRTNGYTF.

CDR3 sequence reads: CASSPRLAGGREQFF. The CDR3 nucleotides are TGTGCCAGCAGCCCCCGGTTAGCGGGGGGCCGGGAGCAGTTCTTC. The V gene is TRBV13, the J gene TRBJ2-1, with 10 bases that match TRBD2. The CDR3 consists of 15 residues. CDR1 and CDR2 (germline): PRHDT, FYEKMQ (reference sequence). V lost 5 bases and J lost 10; bases outside the gene matches: 11.

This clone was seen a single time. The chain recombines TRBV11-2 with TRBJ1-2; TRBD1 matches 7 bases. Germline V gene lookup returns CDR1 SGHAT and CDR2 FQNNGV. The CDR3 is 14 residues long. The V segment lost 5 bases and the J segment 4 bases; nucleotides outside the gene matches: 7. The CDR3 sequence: CASSPTGLGYGYTF. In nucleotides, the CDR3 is TGTGCCAGCAGCCCGACAGGGTTGGGCTATGGCTACACCTTC.

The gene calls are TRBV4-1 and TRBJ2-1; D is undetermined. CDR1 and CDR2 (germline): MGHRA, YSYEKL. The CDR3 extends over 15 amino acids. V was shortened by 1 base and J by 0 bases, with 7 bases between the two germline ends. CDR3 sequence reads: CASSQGLVSYNEQFF. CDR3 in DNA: TGCGCCAGCAGCCAAGGGCTAGTCTCCTACAATGAGCAGTTCTTC.

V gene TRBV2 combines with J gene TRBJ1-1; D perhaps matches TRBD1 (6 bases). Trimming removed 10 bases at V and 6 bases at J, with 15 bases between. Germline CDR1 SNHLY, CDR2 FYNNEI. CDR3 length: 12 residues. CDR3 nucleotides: TGTGCCACCAGGCCGGGGGGCTCTGAAGCTTTCTTT. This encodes CATRPGGSEAFF.